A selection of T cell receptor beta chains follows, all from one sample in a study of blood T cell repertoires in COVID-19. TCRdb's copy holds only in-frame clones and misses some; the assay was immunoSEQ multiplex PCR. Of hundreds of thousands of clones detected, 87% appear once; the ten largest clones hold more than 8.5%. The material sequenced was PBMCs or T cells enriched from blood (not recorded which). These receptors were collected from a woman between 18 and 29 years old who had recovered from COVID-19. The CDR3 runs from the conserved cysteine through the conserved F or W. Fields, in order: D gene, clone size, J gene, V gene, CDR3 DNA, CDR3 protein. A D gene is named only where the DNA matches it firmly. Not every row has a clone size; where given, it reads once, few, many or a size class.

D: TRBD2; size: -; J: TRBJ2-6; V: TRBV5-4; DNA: TGTGCCAGCAGCTTGGGTAGCGGGAGCTCTGGGGCCAACGTCCTGACTTTC; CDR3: CASSLGSGSSGANVLTF
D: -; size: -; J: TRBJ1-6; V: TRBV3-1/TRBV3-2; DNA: TGTGCCAGCAGCCGAACCCTTCCAGACCCGAGGGCCTTTAATTCACCCCTCCACTTT; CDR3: CASSRTLPDPRAFNSPLHF
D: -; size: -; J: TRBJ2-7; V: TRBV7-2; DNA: TGTGCCAGCAGCCCCACAGGGCTCCTCACCTACGAGCAGTACTTC; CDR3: CASSPTGLLTYEQYF
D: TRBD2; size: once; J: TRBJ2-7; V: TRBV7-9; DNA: TGTGCCAGCAGCCGTAGCGGGGGGCCCTACGAGCAGTACTTC; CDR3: CASSRSGGPYEQYF
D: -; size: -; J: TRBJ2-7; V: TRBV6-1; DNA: TGTGCCAGCAGTGACAGGGAAAACGAGCAGTACTTC; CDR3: CASSDRENEQYF
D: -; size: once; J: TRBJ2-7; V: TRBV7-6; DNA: TGTGCCAGCAGCTTAAAGTTCGGGCAGGGGCGATCCTACGAGCAGTACTTC; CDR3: CASSLKFGQGRSYEQYF
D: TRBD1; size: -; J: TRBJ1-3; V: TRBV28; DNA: TGTGCCAGCAGCCTAATCCTCTCCGGGACAGGGGGTAGAAACACCATATATTTT; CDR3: CASSLILSGTGGRNTIYF
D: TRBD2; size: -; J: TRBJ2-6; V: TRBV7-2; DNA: TGTGCCAGCAGCCGTGGGGGGGATGGGGCCAACGTCCTGACTTTC; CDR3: CASSRGGDGANVLTF
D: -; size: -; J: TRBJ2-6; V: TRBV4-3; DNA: TGCGCCAGCAGCCCGGAGGACAGCTCTGGGGCCAACGTCCTGACTTTC; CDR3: CASSPEDSSGANVLTF
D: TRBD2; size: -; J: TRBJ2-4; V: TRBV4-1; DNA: TGCGCCAGCAGCCAAGAGGGGACTAGCGGGAGCAACATTCAGTACTTC; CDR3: CASSQEGTSGSNIQYF
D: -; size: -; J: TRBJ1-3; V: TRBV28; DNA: TGTGCCAGCACAAACAGGGTAGAAGTAAACACCATATATTTT; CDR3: CASTNRVEVNTIYF
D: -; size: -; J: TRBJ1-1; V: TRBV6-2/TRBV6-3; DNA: TGTGCCAGCAGTTACTCGATCCGCCGCAGGGACACTGAAGCTTTCTTT; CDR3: CASSYSIRRRDTEAFF
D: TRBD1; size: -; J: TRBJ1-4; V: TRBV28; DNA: TGTGCCAGCAGCTCAACAGGGGTAAATGAAAAACTGTTTTTT; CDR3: CASSSTGVNEKLFF
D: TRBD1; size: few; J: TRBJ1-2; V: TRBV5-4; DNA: TGTGCCAGCGGGGAGGACAGGGCCTATGGCTACACCTTC; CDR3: CASGEDRAYGYTF
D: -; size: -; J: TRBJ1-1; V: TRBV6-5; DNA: TGTGCCAGCAGTTTTCGGGGACATCAAAAAACTGAAGCTTTCTTT; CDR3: CASSFRGHQKTEAFF
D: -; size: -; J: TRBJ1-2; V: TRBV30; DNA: TGTGCCTGGAGTGTACTTGTGAGTTCCGGCTACACCTTC; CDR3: CAWSVLVSSGYTF
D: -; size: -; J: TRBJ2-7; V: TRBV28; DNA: TGTGCCAGCAGTCCGCTAGGCACCGGGAGCTCCTACGAGCAGTACTTC; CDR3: CASSPLGTGSSYEQYF
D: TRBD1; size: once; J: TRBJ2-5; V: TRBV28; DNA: TGTGCCAGCAGTGCCGGTCGACAGGGTTGGGAAGAGACCCAGTACTTC; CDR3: CASSAGRQGWEETQYF
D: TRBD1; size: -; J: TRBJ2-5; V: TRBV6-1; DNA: TGTGCCAGCAGTGAAAGGTCGGGACAGGGGTTTGTTGGGCCCCAAGAGACCCAGTACTTC; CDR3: CASSERSGQGFVGPQETQYF
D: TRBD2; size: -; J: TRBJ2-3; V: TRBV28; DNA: TGTGCCAGCAGCCGACTAGCGGGGGGACGCAGAGATACGCAGTATTTT; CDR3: CASSRLAGGRRDTQYF
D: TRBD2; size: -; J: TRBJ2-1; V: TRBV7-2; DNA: TGTGCCAGCAGCACCGGGACTAGCGGCCCTTCCTACAATGAGCAGTTCTTC; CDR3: CASSTGTSGPSYNEQFF
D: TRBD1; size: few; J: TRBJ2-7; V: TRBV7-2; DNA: TGTGCCAGCAAGCTTAGGGCACAGGGGATAACCTACGAGCAGTACTTC; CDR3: CASKLRAQGITYEQYF
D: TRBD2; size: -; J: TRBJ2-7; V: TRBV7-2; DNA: TGTGCCAGCAGCCAGAGGGCTAGCGGAGGCACATACGAGCAGTACTTC; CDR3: CASSQRASGGTYEQYF
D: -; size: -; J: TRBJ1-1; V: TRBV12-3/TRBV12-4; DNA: TGTGCCAGCAGTCCGTTCGTGAGAACTGAAGCTTTCTTT; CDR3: CASSPFVRTEAFF
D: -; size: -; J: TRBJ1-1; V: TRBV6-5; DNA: TGTGCCAGCGGGAGGGCGGATGAAGCTTTCTTT; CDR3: CASGRADEAFF
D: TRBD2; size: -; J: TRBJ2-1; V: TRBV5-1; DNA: TGCGCCAGCAGCAAGGGACTAGGGGTGTTCGATGAGCAGTTCTTC; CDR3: CASSKGLGVFDEQFF
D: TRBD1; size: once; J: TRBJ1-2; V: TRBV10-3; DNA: TGTGCCATCAGTGAGTCAACAGGGGAAAACTATGGCTACACCTTC; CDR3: CAISESTGENYGYTF
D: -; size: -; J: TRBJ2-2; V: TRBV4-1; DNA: TGCGCCAGCAGCCTCGCGAGGCGGGGGCAGCGGAACACCGGGGAGCTGTTTTTT; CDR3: CASSLARRGQRNTGELFF
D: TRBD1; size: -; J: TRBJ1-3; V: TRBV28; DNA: TGTGCCAGCAGTTTTTCCGACAGGGGGCTTGGAAACACCATATATTTT; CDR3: CASSFSDRGLGNTIYF
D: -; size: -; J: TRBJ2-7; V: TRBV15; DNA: TGTGCCACCAGCAGAGATTCTAACGAGCAGTACTTC; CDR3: CATSRDSNEQYF
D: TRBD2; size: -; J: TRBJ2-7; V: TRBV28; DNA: TGTGCCAGCAGTCCTAGCGGGAGGGTGCACTACGAGCAGTACTTC; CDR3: CASSPSGRVHYEQYF
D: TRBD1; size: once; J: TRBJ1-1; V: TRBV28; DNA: TGTGCCAGCAGTTCTTACGGGACAGGACGCACTGAAGCTTTCTTT; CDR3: CASSSYGTGRTEAFF
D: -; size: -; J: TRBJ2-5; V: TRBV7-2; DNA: TGTGCCAGCAGCTTTGATCCCAGGGTGTTAGGCCAAGAGACCCAGTACTTC; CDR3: CASSFDPRVLGQETQYF
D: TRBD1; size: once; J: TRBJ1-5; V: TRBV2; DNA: TGTGCCAGCAGTGGCGGGACAGGGGGTCAGCCCCAGCATTTT; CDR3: CASSGGTGGQPQHF
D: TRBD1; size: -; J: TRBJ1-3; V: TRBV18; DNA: TGTGCCAGCTCCGCGACAGGGCTAGGAAACACCATATATTTT; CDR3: CASSATGLGNTIYF
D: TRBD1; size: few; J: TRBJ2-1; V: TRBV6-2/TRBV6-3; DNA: TGTGCCAGCAGTTACCGAGACAGGGGCTCCTACAATGAGCAGTTCTTC; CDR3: CASSYRDRGSYNEQFF
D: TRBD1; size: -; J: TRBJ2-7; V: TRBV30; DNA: TGTGCCTGGTGGCCGCATACCATCACAGGGGGCCTCTCCTACGAGCAGTACTTC; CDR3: CAWWPHTITGGLSYEQYF
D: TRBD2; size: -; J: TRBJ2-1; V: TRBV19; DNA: TGTGCCAGTAGTGAGCGGGGGGCCCCCAATGAGCAGTTCTTC; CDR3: CASSERGAPNEQFF
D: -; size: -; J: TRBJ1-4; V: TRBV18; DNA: TGTGCCAGCTCACCCTTCAGAGCGAAGGCAACTAATGAAAAACTGTTTTTT; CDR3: CASSPFRAKATNEKLFF
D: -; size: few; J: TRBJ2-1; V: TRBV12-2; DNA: TGTGCAAGTCGCTTAAAACAGCCAACGGGGAGCTCCTACAATGAGCAGTTCTTC; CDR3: CASRLKQPTGSSYNEQFF
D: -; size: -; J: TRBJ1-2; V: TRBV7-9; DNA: TGTGCCAGCAGCTTAGAATCCAGGGTTGGTGGCTACACCTTC; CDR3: CASSLESRVGGYTF
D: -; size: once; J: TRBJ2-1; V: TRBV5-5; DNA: TGTGCCAGCAGCCCCCGGGAGCCCTGGAAGTTCTTC; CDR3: CASSPREPWKFF
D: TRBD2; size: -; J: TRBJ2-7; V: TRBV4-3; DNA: TGCGCCAGCAGCCAAGATCTTCTAGCGGTAGACTCCTACGAGCAGTACTTC; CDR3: CASSQDLLAVDSYEQYF
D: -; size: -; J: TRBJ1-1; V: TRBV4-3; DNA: TGCGCCAGCAGCCAAGCGAGTCATGGGGCTTACACTGAAGCTTTCTTT; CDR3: CASSQASHGAYTEAFF
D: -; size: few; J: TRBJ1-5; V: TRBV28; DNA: TGTGCCAGCAGCCCCGGCGGGCTCCGCCATCAGCCCCAGCATTTT; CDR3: CASSPGGLRHQPQHF
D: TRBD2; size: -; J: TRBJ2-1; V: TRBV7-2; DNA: TGTGCCAGCAGCTTAGCGGGTAGCGGGTCCTACAATGAGCAGTTCTTC; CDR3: CASSLAGSGSYNEQFF
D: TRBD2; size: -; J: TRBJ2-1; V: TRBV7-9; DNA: TGTGCCAACACTGGGGGGCTAGCGGGAGCGATCGAGTGGAATGAGCAGTTCTTC; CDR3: CANTGGLAGAIEWNEQFF
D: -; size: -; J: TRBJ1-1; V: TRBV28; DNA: TGTGCCAGCAGCCCTTGGGGGGAGCGGGGACTCATGAACACTGAAGCTTTCTTT; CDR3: CASSPWGERGLMNTEAFF
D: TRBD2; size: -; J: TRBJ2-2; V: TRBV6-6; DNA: TGTGCCAGCAGTTCGCCGGGACTAGCTCCCGGGGAGCTGTTTTTT; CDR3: CASSSPGLAPGELFF
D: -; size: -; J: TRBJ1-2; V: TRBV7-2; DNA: TGTGCCAGCAGCTTAGATATTCTCGGGGGGAGGTATGGCTACACCTTC; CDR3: CASSLDILGGRYGYTF
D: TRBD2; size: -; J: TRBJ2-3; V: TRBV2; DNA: TGTGCCAGTGAGCGGGGGGGCACAGATACGCAGTATTTT; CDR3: CASERGGTDTQYF
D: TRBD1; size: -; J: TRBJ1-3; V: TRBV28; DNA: TGTGCCAGCAGCCGGACAGGGTCCTCTGGAAACACCATATATTTT; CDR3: CASSRTGSSGNTIYF
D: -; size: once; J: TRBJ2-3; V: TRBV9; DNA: TGTGCCAGCAGCGTAGGAGGCGGGACTAGCACAGATACGCAGTATTTT; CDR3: CASSVGGGTSTDTQYF
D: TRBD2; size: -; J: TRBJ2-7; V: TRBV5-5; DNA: TGTGCCAGCAGCTTGACCGGGACTAGCGGGATTTTTAGGTCCTACGAGCAGTACTTC; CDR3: CASSLTGTSGIFRSYEQYF
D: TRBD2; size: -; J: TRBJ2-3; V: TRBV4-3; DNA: TGCGCCAGCAGCCTCGCCCCGACTAGCGGCACTAGCACAGATACGCAGTATTTT; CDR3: CASSLAPTSGTSTDTQYF
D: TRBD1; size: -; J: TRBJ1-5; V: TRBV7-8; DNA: TGTGCCAGCAGCAGAGACAGGGTCGGTCAGCCCCAGCATTTT; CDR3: CASSRDRVGQPQHF
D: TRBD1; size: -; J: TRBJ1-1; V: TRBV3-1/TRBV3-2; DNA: TGTGCCAGCAGCCATTATACAGGGGACAGGACTGAAGCTTTCTTT; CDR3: CASSHYTGDRTEAFF
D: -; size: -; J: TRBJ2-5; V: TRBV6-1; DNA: TGTGCCAGCAGTGAAGCTCGGCCGGGAACCCAGTACTTC; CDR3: CASSEARPGTQYF